These T cell receptor beta chains were read from a single sample in a study of blood T cell repertoires in COVID-19. Assay: immunoSEQ multiplex PCR; the TCRdb copy retains only in-frame clones and omits some. The repertoire includes under 150,000 clones, about three quarters of them detected once, and approximately 2.1% sits in the top ten. Sequencing input: peripheral blood. The receptors stem from a woman between 65 and 79 years old with acute or convalescent COVID-19. The CDR3 runs from the conserved cysteine through the conserved F or W. The D gene is left open where the match is weak. Clone size is given for some rows only: seen once, a few or many times, or a class if the clone is expanded.

j_call d_call clone_size v_call cdr3_nt cdr3_aa
TRBJ1-1 NA once TRBV13 TGTGCCAGCAGCTGGCCAGGTCGGGCAGGGTTAGACACTGAAGCTTTCTTT CASSWPGRAGLDTEAFF
TRBJ2-5 TRBD2 NA TRBV6-5 TGTGCCAGCAGTTACATAGCGGGGGGGCGAGAGACCCAGTACTTC CASSYIAGGRETQYF
TRBJ2-7 TRBD1 NA TRBV4-3 TGCGCCAGCAGCCAGAGGACAGGGGGCTCCTACGAGCAGTACTTC CASSQRTGGSYEQYF
TRBJ1-1 TRBD1 once TRBV6-5 TGTGCCAGCGACAGGGATCGGAACACTGAAGCTTTCTTT CASDRDRNTEAFF
TRBJ2-3 NA NA TRBV27 TGTGCCAGCAGTTCGAGGTCCTACACAGATACGCAGTATTTT CASSSRSYTDTQYF
TRBJ2-5 TRBD1 NA TRBV7-2 TGTGCCAGCAGCCGCCGGGCGGACAGGGATGAGACCCAGTACTTC CASSRRADRDETQYF
TRBJ1-2 TRBD1 once TRBV5-1 TGCGCCAGCAGCTGGACAGGGGACTATGGCTACACCTTC CASSWTGDYGYTF
TRBJ2-7 NA NA TRBV7-9 TGTGCCAGCAGTCAACGCCAGGGTCCCCTCGACGAGCAGTACTTC CASSQRQGPLDEQYF
TRBJ2-3 NA NA TRBV4-2 TGTGCCAGCAGCCAAGAAAGTGGGCCTGGAGATACGCAGTATTTT CASSQESGPGDTQYF
TRBJ2-7 TRBD1 NA TRBV11-1 TGTGCCAGCAGCTCGCGGGACAGGGCCTACGAGCAGTACTTC CASSSRDRAYEQYF
TRBJ2-2 NA NA TRBV9 TGTGCCAGCAGTTATTCCACCGGGGAGCTGTTTTTT CASSYSTGELFF
TRBJ1-3 NA NA TRBV21-1 TGTGCCAGCCCTAAAAGCAGGGTTCACGGAAACACCATATATTTT CASPKSRVHGNTIYF
TRBJ2-1 TRBD2 NA TRBV12-5 TGTGCTAGTGATCAACCCTCTAGCGGGAGTTCCTTCTACAATGAGCAGTTCTTC CASDQPSSGSSFYNEQFF
TRBJ1-5 TRBD1 few TRBV19 TGTGCCAGTAGTACGACAGGGGGTAGCCAGCCCCAGCATTTT CASSTTGGSQPQHF
TRBJ2-5 NA few TRBV28 TGTGCCAGCAGACAACAGGGCTCAGAGACCCAGTACTTC CASRQQGSETQYF
TRBJ1-1 NA NA TRBV9 TGTGCCAGCAGCCCCCCCCAGGGGCACATGAACACTGAAGCTTTCTTT CASSPPQGHMNTEAFF
TRBJ2-7 TRBD1 NA TRBV7-9 TGTGCCAGCAGAGATACCGGGACAGGAGACTACGAGCAGTACTTC CASRDTGTGDYEQYF
TRBJ1-2 NA NA TRBV10-3 TGTGCCATCCACCGGGACACTGACTATGGCTACACCTTC CAIHRDTDYGYTF
TRBJ1-1 TRBD1 once TRBV6-5 TGTGCCAGCAGGGGGACAGCACTGAACACTGAAGCTTTCTTT CASRGTALNTEAFF
TRBJ1-3 NA once TRBV9 TGTGCCAGCAGCGTAGACCTGTCCAGTGGAAACACCATATATTTT CASSVDLSSGNTIYF
TRBJ1-1 NA NA TRBV7-9 TGTGCCACCTTCCTCGGCGGGGGAGGAACTGAAGCTTTCTTT CATFLGGGGTEAFF
TRBJ1-2 TRBD1 once TRBV2 TGTGCCAGCAGTTTGGACAGGACTCTCTCTGGCTACACCTTC CASSLDRTLSGYTF